This T cell receptor beta chain was captured by sequencing in a study of response to subunit inactivated influenza vaccine. TCRdb processed the RT-PCR reads anew with MiXCR; each CDR3 protein has one entry. Of approximately 500,000 distinct CDR3 sequences in the sample, around 21% are singletons; the top ten hold 2.5% to 3%. V lost 6 bases and J lost 1, with 21 bases in between. The CDR3 runs to 17 residues. These data were also reused for a study on T cells expressing NK-cell markers. That study reports: Libraries used 5'RACE template switching adding universal primer site and UMIs. One of eight sequenced donors was HCMV-seronegative; the other seven were seropositive. With an anti-gamma-delta TCR antibody, sorting in several experiments was kept to alpha-beta TCR T cells. Among several donors, these clonotypes also ranked first in the CD3+CD56-NKG2C+ fraction.

The chain couples TRBV12-3 or TRBV12-4 to TRBJ2-5, with TRBD1 as a possible D gene (6 bases). Sequenced here: CD4+ T cells sorted from PBMCs, sampled 11 to 12 days after vaccination. The clonotype was recovered from a man aged 50-60 years who received an inactivated influenza vaccine. CDR3 residues: CASSHGQLVEGQETQYF. The CDR3 DNA sequence: TGTGCCAGCAGCCACGGACAGTTGGTAGAGGGCCAAGAGACCCAGTACTTC.